The sequence of this T cell receptor (beta chain) was determined in a study of T cell responses to AZD1222 COVID-19 vaccine. Study findings and constraints: Spike-specific TCR breadth and depth were elevated following two AZD1222 doses. Reports indicate that nearly half of spike-specific TCRs are directed at unmutated variant regions.

The assay was immunoSEQ multiplex PCR, and TCRdb's table has in-frame clones only and misses some. The sample includes some 150,000 clones. As to this clone: What it binds is unknown.

The length of the CDR3 is 16 residues. V was shortened by 5 bases and J by 0 bases, with 14 bases between the two germline ends. In germline, CDR1 is LNHDA, CDR2 SQIVND (reference sequence). The origin of this receptor is an adult in good health. This chain joins TRBV19 and TRBJ1-5; D remains ambiguous. Sequences were obtained from peripheral blood. CDR3 DNA sequence: TGTGCCAGTAGTCCCTGGCTGCAATTTAGCAATCAGCCCCAGCATTTT. It is translated as CASSPWLQFSNQPQHF.